Listed below are T cell receptor beta chains from one sample, sequenced in a study of shared clonotypes between healthy human individuals. Assay used: immunoSEQ multiplex PCR; TCRdb lists only in-frame clones, some missing. The sample holds roughly 2.5 million clones, around nine tenths seen once. The sample consisted of naive CD4+ T cells sorted from blood. The receptors here all came from a man younger than 30 in good health. The CDR3 runs from the conserved cysteine through the conserved F or W. Fields, in order: J gene, V gene, D gene, clone size, CDR3 protein, CDR3 DNA. D genes are given only for firm matches. Where a row states a size, it is once, few, many or the class of an expanded clone; other rows omit it.

TRBJ2-1,TRBV11-3,.,.,CASSLVAPGTDNHNEQFF,TGTGCCAGCAGCTTAGTGGCTCCCGGGACCGATAACCACAATGAGCAGTTCTTC
TRBJ2-5,TRBV7-7,.,.,CASSAGLRSGETQYF,TGTGCTAGCAGCGCCGGACTCCGGAGTGGAGAGACCCAGTACTTC
TRBJ1-6,TRBV30,TRBD1,few,CAWDRGNSPLHF,TGTGCCTGGGACAGGGGAAATTCACCCCTCCACTTT
TRBJ2-3,TRBV19,.,.,CASTYGSVTDTQYF,TGTGCCAGTACCTACGGGAGTGTCACAGATACGCAGTATTTT
TRBJ2-6,TRBV5-1,.,.,CASSEGDGANVLTF,TGCGCCAGCAGCGAAGGAGATGGGGCCAACGTCCTGACTTTC
TRBJ2-2,TRBV6-1,.,.,CASSRGTGELFF,TGTGCCAGCAGTAGGGGCACCGGGGAGCTGTTTTTT
TRBJ2-5,TRBV19,.,.,CASSTVWQETQYF,TGTGCCAGTAGTACGGTCTGGCAAGAGACCCAGTACTTC
TRBJ1-1,TRBV21-1,.,.,CASSKALGSPQGTEAFF,TGTGCCAGCAGCAAAGCGTTGGGGTCGCCCCAGGGGACTGAAGCTTTCTTT
TRBJ2-5,TRBV7-9,.,.,CASSLKEHRGETQYF,TGTGCCAGCAGCTTAAAAGAACACAGAGGGGAGACCCAGTACTTC
TRBJ2-1,TRBV9,TRBD2,.,CASSDGRESYNEQFF,TGTGCCAGCAGCGACGGGAGGGAATCCTACAATGAGCAGTTCTTC
TRBJ1-3,TRBV11-2,TRBD1,.,CASSFHQGAGNTIYF,TGTGCCAGCAGCTTTCACCAGGGGGCTGGAAACACCATATATTTT
TRBJ2-2,TRBV19,.,.,CASSTAVLTGELFF,TGTGCCAGTAGTACAGCGGTTCTCACCGGGGAGCTGTTTTTT
TRBJ2-5,TRBV7-2,.,.,CASSFGGVGETQYF,TGTGCCAGCAGCTTCGGGGGAGTGGGAGAGACCCAGTACTTC
TRBJ2-7,TRBV7-8,TRBD2,.,CASSLASGAYEQYF,TGTGCCAGCAGCTTAGCCAGCGGGGCCTACGAGCAGTACTTC
TRBJ2-7,TRBV6-5,TRBD1,few,CASSYRDRGAYEQYF,TGTGCCAGCAGCTACCGGGACAGGGGAGCCTACGAGCAGTACTTC
TRBJ2-5,TRBV9,TRBD1,.,CASSQQGNQETQYF,TGTGCCAGCAGCCAACAGGGGAACCAAGAGACCCAGTACTTC